Each of the 8 T cell receptor beta chains below was sequenced from the same sample in a study of blood T cell repertoires in COVID-19. Profiled with immunoSEQ multiplex PCR; TCRdb holds only in-frame clones, not every one. The sample gives fewer than 75,000 clones, roughly nine tenths of which show up once; about 9.2% is in the top ten. Sequencing was carried out using peripheral blood. The receptors derive from a man aged 80 or over with acute or convalescent COVID-19.

The rearrangement links TRBV6-6 to TRBJ1-1, with 8 bases identical to TRBD1. Per the germline V gene, CDR1 is MNHNY and CDR2 is SVGAGI (reference sequence). The CDR3 has 16 amino acids. The J segment lost 1 base and the V segment lost 7 bases, leaving 11 bases of the junction unmatched. The CDR3 loop reads CASKRPGGLENTEAFF. DNA of the CDR3: TGTGCCAGCAAACGGCCAGGGGGCTTAGAGAACACTGAAGCTTTCTTT.

A word on this clone: At one end the junction does not follow the germline gene, possibly because of a read error. CDR3 coding DNA: TGTGCCAGCCGCCAACAGGGGTATAATTCACCCCTCCACTTT. Its protein product is CASRQQGYNSPLHF. The V and J genes are TRBV3-1 (or the pseudogene TRBV3-2) and TRBJ1-6, with 7 bases matching TRBD1. This CDR3 has 14 residues. In germline, CDR1 is LGHDT, CDR2 YNNKEL (reference sequence).

J is TRBJ2-3 and V is TRBV5-1; TRBD2 matches 12 bases. CDR3 length: 18 residues. The V gene end was trimmed by 4 bases and the J gene end by 0 bases; junction bases not matched to a gene: 9. Germline V gene data show CDR1 as SGHRS and CDR2 as YFSETQ. This CDR3 reads CASSPIGTSGSSTDTQYF. The CDR3 DNA reads TGCGCCAGCAGCCCGATTGGGACTAGCGGGTCGAGCACAGATACGCAGTATTTT.

V usage is TRBV6-6 and J usage is TRBJ2-2, with D possibly matching TRBD1 (6 bases). The CDR3 covers 19 residues. Germline-derived CDR1 and CDR2 are MNHNY and SVGAGI (reference sequence). V was cut by 5 bases and J by 2 bases, with 24 bases left in between. This CDR3 reads CASSPLGDVRGHNTGELFF. In DNA, the CDR3 is TGTGCCAGCAGTCCCTTGGGAGATGTTAGGGGACACAACACCGGGGAGCTGTTTTTT.

This clone occurred once. This chain links TRBV5-1 with TRBJ2-7, with 8 bases lining up with TRBD1. The V gene's germline CDR1 is SGHRS and CDR2 YFSETQ. The CDR3 totals 16 residues. J was trimmed by 2 bases and V by 3 bases; bases with no gene match: 10. CDR3 region: CASSSTPRGQTYEQYF. In nucleotides, the CDR3 is TGCGCCAGCAGCTCGACCCCCAGGGGGCAAACCTACGAGCAGTACTTC. Full variable domain (remainder filled in from reference TRBV5-1 and TRBJ2-7): KAGVTQTPRYLIKTRGQQVTLSCSPISGHRSVSWYQQTPGQGLQFLFEYFSETQRNKGNFPGRFSGRQFSNSRSEMNVSTLELGDSALYLCASSSTPRGQTYEQYFGPGTRLTVT.

J is TRBJ1-1 and V is TRBV11-3, with D maybe TRBD1 (6 bases). The CDR3 is made up of 15 amino acids. V gave up 5 bases and J gave up 0 bases, with 13 bases separating them. Germline CDR1 is SGHNT and CDR2 is YENEEA. In DNA form, the CDR3 reads TGTGCCAGCAGCGATCCCCAGGGGATGAACACTGAAGCTTTCTTT. Its protein product is CASSDPQGMNTEAFF. The whole variable domain, filled in from reference TRBV11-3 and TRBJ1-1, reads EAGVVQSPRYKIIEKKQPVAFWCNPISGHNTLYWYLQNLGQGPELLIRYENEEAVDDSQLPKDRFSAERLKGVDSTLKIQPAELGDSAVYLCASSDPQGMNTEAFFGQGTRLTVV.

Only one count was recorded for this clone. J is TRBJ2-1 and V is TRBV9; a weak D match, TRBD2 (6 bases). The germline V gene encodes CDR1 SGDLS and CDR2 YYNGEE. Trimming took off 0 bases at V and 5 bases at J, with 18 bases between the two ends. This CDR3 is 17 amino acids long. The CDR3, as DNA: TGTGCCAGCAGCGTAGCTCTGAGGGAGGTCGGGGACAATGAGCAGTTCTTC. Its protein is CASSVALREVGDNEQFF.

This clone was seen only once. The rearrangement uses TRBV5-8 and TRBJ2-3; 7 positions match TRBD2. Unmatched junction bases numbered 1, after V lost 0 bases and J lost 6 bases. CDR1 and CDR2 from the germline V gene are SGHTS and YDEGEE. CDR3 size: 13 residues. CDR3 nucleotide sequence: TGTGCCAGCAGCTTGGTTAGCGGGGATACGCAGTATTTT. Its translation: CASSLVSGDTQYF.